The clone carrying this T cell receptor (beta chain) was recorded once. The antigen remains unidentified. Oncomine TCR Beta short-read sequencing was applied to DNA from cultured CD4+ T cells. One entry per CDR3 protein, called by TCRdb with MiXCR from the PCR reads. Of 10,000 to 13,000 distinct CDR3 sequences in the sample, around a third are singletons; the top ten hold 8.5% to 10%. The data were taken from a study of vaccination and CD4 T cells after COVID-19. The overall study: Overlapping SARS-CoV-2, HCoV-NL63, HCoV-OC43 and HCoV-229E spike peptides were used to stimulate cells.

Germline V lookup: CDR1 KGHSH, CDR2 LQKENI. This CDR3 has 14 residues. V lost 6 bases to trimming and J lost 8 bases, with 19 bases between them. Indicated treatment: roughly 10-day PBMC culture with coronavirus spike peptide pools or control peptides (ViraFEST assay). What was sequenced was CD4+ T cells from blood, cultured in vitro. This clonotype originated in a human donor who had recovered from COVID-19. The chain is built from TRBV18 and TRBJ1-2, with a possible D match to TRBD1 (6 bases). In nucleotides, the CDR3 is TGTGCCAGCTCTATCCGGACAGAGCGGCGCGGCTACACCTTC. It codes for CASSIRTERRGYTF.